The TCR beta chain described here comes from a study of T-cell reconstitution after alpha-beta-depleted transplantation in children. Findings and limits, study-wide: By about two months after transplant, alpha-beta T cells reportedly arose from several hundred graft clones that had expanded. Hyperexpanded clones declined; after one year, newly produced T cells mostly supplied diversity. TCRbeta diversity was high at day 60 in some patients (a result of surviving recipient T cells and thymic progenitors).

The CDR3 sequence is 13 residues long. The J segment lost 8 bases and the V segment lost 4 bases, leaving 6 bases of the junction unmatched. The TCRbeta library was prepared with unique molecular identifiers. One entry per CDR3 protein, called by TCRdb with MiXCR from the PCR reads. The table has about 170,000 distinct CDR3 sequences, roughly 10% seen once; the top ten hold about 13%. This clonotype was picked up many times. Its antigen is currently unknown. The receptor was isolated from a boy aged 2 to 9 with acute myeloid leukemia, due to receive a stem cell transplant. The chain joins TRBV12-3 or TRBV12-4 to TRBJ1-2; 8 bases agree with TRBD1. The source material was PBMCs, sampled before TCRalphabeta/CD19-depleted stem cell transplant. CDR3 DNA: TGTGCCAGCAGTTCTTTCAGGGGGCTAGGCTACACCTTC. Its translation is CASSSFRGLGYTF.